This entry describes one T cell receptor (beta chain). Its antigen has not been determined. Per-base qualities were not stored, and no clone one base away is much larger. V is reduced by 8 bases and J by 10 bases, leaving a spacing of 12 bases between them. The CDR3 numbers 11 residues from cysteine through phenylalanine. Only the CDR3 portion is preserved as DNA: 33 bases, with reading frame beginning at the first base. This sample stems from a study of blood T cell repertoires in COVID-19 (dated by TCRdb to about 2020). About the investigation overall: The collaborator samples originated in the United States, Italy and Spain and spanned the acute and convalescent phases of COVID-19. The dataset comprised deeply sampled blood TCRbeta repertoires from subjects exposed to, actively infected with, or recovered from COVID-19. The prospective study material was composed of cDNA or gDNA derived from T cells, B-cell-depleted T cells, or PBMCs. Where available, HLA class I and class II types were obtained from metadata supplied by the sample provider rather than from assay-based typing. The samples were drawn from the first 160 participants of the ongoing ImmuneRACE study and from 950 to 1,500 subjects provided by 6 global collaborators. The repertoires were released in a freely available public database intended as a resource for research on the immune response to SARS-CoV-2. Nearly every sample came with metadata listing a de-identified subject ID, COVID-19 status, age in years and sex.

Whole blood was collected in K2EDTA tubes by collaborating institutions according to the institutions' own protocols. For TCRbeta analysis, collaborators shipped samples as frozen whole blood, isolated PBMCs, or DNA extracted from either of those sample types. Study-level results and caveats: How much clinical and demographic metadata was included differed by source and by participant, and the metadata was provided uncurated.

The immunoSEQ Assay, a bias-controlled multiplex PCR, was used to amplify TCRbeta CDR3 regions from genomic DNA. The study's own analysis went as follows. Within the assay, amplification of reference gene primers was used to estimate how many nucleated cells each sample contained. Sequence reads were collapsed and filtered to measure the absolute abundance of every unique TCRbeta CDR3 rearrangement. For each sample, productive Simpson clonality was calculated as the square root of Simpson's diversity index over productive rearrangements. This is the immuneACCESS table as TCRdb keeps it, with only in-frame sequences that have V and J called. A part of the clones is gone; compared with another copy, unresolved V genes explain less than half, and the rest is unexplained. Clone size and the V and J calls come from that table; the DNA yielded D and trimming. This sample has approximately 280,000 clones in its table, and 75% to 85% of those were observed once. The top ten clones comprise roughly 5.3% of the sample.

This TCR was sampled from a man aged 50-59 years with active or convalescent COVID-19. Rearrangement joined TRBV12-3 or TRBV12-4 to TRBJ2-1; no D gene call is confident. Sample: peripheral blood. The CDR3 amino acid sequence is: CASQVVSEQFF. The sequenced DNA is TGTGCCAGCCAGGTAGTAAGCGAGCAGTTCTTC.